This section outlines one T cell receptor beta chain sequence together with its context. The data were produced by immunoSEQ multiplex PCR, yet TCRdb's version contains in-frame clones alone and is incomplete. The repertoire holds 95,000 to 110,000 clones, around 92% seen once, with 4.9% in the top ten. This record belongs to a study of blood T cell repertoires in COVID-19. In the study overall: The United States, Italy and Spain were the sources of the acute and convalescent COVID-19 samples.

V shed 5 bases and J 1 base; nucleotides not matched to a gene: 6. Germline CDR1 SGDLS, CDR2 YYNGEE. CDR3 length: 15 amino acids. The J gene is TRBJ1-3, the V gene TRBV9, with 7 bases that match TRBD1. Input material: peripheral blood. The sequence came from a man aged 35 to 55 with active or convalescent COVID-19. CDR3 protein: CASRPQGGSGNTIYF. For the CDR3, the DNA is TGTGCCAGCAGACCTCAGGGGGGTTCTGGAAACACCATATATTTT.